This paragraph covers one TCR beta chain sequence. With V trimmed by 3 bases and J by 4 bases, 12 bases remained unmatched. Germline V lookup: CDR1 MDHEN, CDR2 SYDVKM. CDR3 length: 16 residues. Authors' data handling: Scientists estimated how many nucleated cells there were by amplifying reference gene primers. Here immunoSEQ multiplex PCR was the method, and the copy in TCRdb shows in-frame clones only, minus some. V and J calls and clone size are those listed in that table; D and trimming were worked out from the DNA. Of around 150,000 clones listed, approximately 80% were seen once; the top ten hold under 2.5%. The data originate from a study of blood T cell repertoires in COVID-19. Across the study: Material from acute and convalescent COVID-19 was sourced from the United States, Italy and Spain. Sources were T cells, B-cell-depleted T cells, or PBMCs; the material itself was cDNA or gDNA.

The clonotype originates from an older man with acute or convalescent COVID-19. The rearrangement joins TRBV28 to TRBJ2-7; 7 nucleotides agree with TRBD2. The sample consisted of peripheral blood. The CDR3 reads CASSFALAALNYEQYF. DNA of the CDR3: TGTGCCAGCAGTTTCGCGCTAGCGGCCCTCAATTACGAGCAGTACTTC. Using reference TRBV28 and TRBJ2-7 for the parts outside the CDR3, the full variable domain is DVKVTQSSRYLVKRTGEKVFLECVQDMDHENMFWYRQDPGLGLRLIYFSYDVKMKEKGDIPEGYSVSREKKERFSLILESASTNQTSMYLCASSFALAALNYEQYFGPGTRLTVT.